This T cell receptor beta chain stems from a study of lymphopenia after photon versus proton radiotherapy. Remarks on this clone: Its antigen is undetermined.

The table came from immunoSEQ multiplex PCR; TCRdb's copy has only in-frame clones and leaves some out. The table includes tens of thousands of clones, over 70% detected once. Study-wide results and caveats: Proton therapy kept repertoires fairly stable, unlike photons, which gained effector/memory cells. Oligoclonal CD8+ Temra expansion after nadir drove photon patients' diversity drop. Authors raise, but do not show, better survival with proton therapy.

Trimming took off 2 bases at V and 11 bases at J, with 15 bases between the two ends. Germline CDR1 and CDR2: MNHEY and SMNVEV (reference sequence). The CDR3 is 13 residues long. This chain uses TRBV27 with TRBJ1-1; D gene unclear. The receptor was isolated from a woman aged 70 to 79 with pancreatic cancer. The specimen comprised peripheral blood, sampled from a patient treated with proton-based radiotherapy. The CDR3 loop is CASSLLGIGRAFF. CDR3 nucleotide sequence: TGTGCCAGCAGTTTACTCGGGATTGGTCGGGCTTTCTTT.